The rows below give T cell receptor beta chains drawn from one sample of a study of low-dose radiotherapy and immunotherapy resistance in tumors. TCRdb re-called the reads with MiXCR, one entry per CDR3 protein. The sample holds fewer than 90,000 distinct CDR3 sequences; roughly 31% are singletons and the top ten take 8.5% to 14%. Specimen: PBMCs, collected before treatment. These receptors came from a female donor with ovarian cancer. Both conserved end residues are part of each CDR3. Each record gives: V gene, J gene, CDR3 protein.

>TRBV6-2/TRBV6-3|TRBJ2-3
CASSYRKTGRADTQYF
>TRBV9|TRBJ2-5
CASSETGQETQYF
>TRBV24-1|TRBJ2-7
CATSDLGYEQYF
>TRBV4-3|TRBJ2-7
CASSQDGRALDYEQYF
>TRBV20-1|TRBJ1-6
CSARVQGIGSPLHF
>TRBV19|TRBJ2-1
CASSIVGQGNNEQFF
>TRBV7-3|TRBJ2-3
CASSPNGTPGRGDTQYF
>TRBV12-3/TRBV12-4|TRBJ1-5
CASSQTANQPQHF
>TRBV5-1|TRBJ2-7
CASSLSTGTLGEQYF
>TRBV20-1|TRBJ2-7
CSARDGSVNTYEQYF
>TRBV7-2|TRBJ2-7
CASSKAGGRAYEQYF
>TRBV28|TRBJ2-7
CASSTRVLSSYEQYF
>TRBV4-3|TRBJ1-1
CASSLQYSNTEAFF
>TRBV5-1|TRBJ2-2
CASSLVGTGELFF
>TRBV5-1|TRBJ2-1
CASSSGPGSRAQFF
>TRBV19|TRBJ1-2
CASSRDGGQGGYGYTF
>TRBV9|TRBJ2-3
CASSVAMGALRFTDTQYF
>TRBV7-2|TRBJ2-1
CASVLGGLAWNEQFF
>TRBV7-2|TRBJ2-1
CASSLLGTSGYNEQFF
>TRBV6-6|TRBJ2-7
CASSILAGGSYEQYF
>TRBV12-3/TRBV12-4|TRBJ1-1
CASSFYPGNTEAFF
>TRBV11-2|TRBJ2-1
CASSLRRSSYNEQFF
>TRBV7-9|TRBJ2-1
CASSHTGFAHNEQFF
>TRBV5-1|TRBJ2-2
CASSTLAGANTGELFF
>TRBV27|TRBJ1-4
CASRVAGAAEKLFF
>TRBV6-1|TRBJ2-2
CASSFPVTGELFF
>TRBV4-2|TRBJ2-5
CASSHPSGQGWQETQYF
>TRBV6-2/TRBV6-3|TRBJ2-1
CASSPGGGGSLNEQFF
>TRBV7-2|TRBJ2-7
CASSRGQGTYEQYF
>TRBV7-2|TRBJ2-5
CASSSQGVQETQYF
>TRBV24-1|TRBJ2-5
CATRSGGVETQYF
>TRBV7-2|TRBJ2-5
CASSLYPRETQYF
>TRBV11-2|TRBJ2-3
CASSSRLAGMANTQYF
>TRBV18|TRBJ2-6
CASSRLAGANVLTF
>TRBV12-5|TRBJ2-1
CASGFVGQRNNEQFF
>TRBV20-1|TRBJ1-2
CSASRQGNGYTF
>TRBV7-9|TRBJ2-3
CASAPWTLSTDTQYF
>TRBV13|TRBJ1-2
CASSSVQHEVYGYTF
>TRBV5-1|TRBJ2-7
CASSLGGTLSYEQYF
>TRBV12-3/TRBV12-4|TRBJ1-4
CASSHTRITNEKLFF
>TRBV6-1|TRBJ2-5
CASTKTPQETQYF
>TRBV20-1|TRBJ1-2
CSARVQGVGYGYTF
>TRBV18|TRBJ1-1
CASSPKTGMNTEAFF